The T cell receptor (beta chain) described here comes from a study of cytomegalovirus exposure and HLA in healthy donors. Study in general: Within the Caucasian-associated ancestry cluster were under 85% of the approximately 390 genotyped donors. The study's findings and limits: For most subjects, TCR beta sequences were reported to predict HLA-A and HLA-B alleles with accuracy. A further, later analysis showed that HLA-associated TCR beta chains (compared with equally common others) were more clonally expanded. In a later analysis, HLA-C alleles had the fewest associated TCRs, DRB1 alleles the most.

This CDR3 comprises 16 residues. J gave up 0 bases and V 5 bases, and 7 bases lay outside the gene matches. Germline-derived CDR1 and CDR2 are LNHDA and SQIVND (reference sequence). Primers for the PCR totalled 60 Vbeta and 13 Jbeta. Some clones are missing from TCRdb's copy, which holds only in-frame ones; the method was immunoSEQ multiplex PCR. The sample consists of under 250,000 clones, about 88% of them appearing once. Regarding this clone: What it binds is not known.

This TCR was sampled from a girl aged 2-10 years in good health and CMV-seronegative. This chain links TRBV19 with TRBJ2-1, with 7 bases lining up with TRBD1. Sequencing was done on a sample of PBMCs. DNA of the CDR3: TGTGCCAGTAGTCTGACAGGGTGGGGCTCCTACAATGAGCAGTTCTTC. As protein: CASSLTGWGSYNEQFF. Variable domain in full (rest from reference TRBV19 and TRBJ2-1): DGGITQSPKYLFRKEGQNVTLSCEQNLNHDAMYWYRQDPGQGLRLIYYSQIVNDFQKGDIAEGYSVSREKKESFPLTVTSAQKNPTAFYLCASSLTGWGSYNEQFFGPGTRLTVL.